A single sample gave rise to the 26 T cell receptor beta chains below, sequenced in a study of lymphopenia after photon versus proton radiotherapy. Profiled with immunoSEQ multiplex PCR; TCRdb holds only in-frame clones, not every one. This table has roughly 18,000 clones, 70% to 90% appearing once. Material: peripheral blood, obtained from a patient treated with proton-based radiotherapy. These receptors were obtained from a man aged 70 or older with pancreatic cancer.

The chain couples TRBV19 to TRBJ1-2, with a weak D call TRBD1 (5 bases). Trimming stripped 5 bases from V and 5 bases from J, with 18 bases between. The CDR3 has 15 residues. Germline V lookup: CDR1 LNHDA, CDR2 SQIVND (reference sequence). The CDR3 loop is CASSAGEGGFYGYTF. The CDR3, as DNA: TGTGCCAGTAGTGCGGGGGAAGGCGGGTTTTATGGCTACACCTTC.

The chain is built from TRBV7-7 and TRBJ2-5, with D possibly being TRBD1 (5 bases). The V gene lost 0 bases and the J gene lost 5 bases, with 10 bases spanning the gap. Per the germline V gene, CDR1 is SSHAT and CDR2 is FNYEAQ (reference sequence). The CDR3 loop spans 14 amino acids. CDR3 nucleotide sequence: TGTGCCAGCAGCTTAGCAGGGGTAGGGGAGACCCAGTACTTC. Translated: CASSLAGVGETQYF. Full variable domain (outside the CDR3, taken from reference TRBV7-7 and TRBJ2-5): GAGVSQSPRYKVTKRGQDVTLRCDPISSHATLYWYQQALGQGPEFLTYFNYEAQPDKSGLPSDRFSAERPEGSISTLTIQRTEQRDSAMYRCASSLAGVGETQYFGPGTRLLVL.

The V gene is TRBV29-1, the J gene TRBJ1-1; D is perhaps TRBD1 (6 bases). Germline-derived CDR1 and CDR2 are SQVTM and ANQGSEA. V lost 4 bases to trimming and J lost 1 base, with 13 bases between them. This CDR3 has 14 amino acids. Here the CDR3 reads CSVGSTGANTEAFF. CDR3 coding DNA: TGCAGCGTTGGCTCGACAGGCGCGAACACTGAAGCTTTCTTT.

This chain joins TRBV7-9 and TRBJ2-5, with TRBD2 matching over 8 bases. The CDR3 has 14 amino acids. With V trimmed by 6 bases and J by 8 bases, 11 bases remained unmatched. Germline CDR1 reads SEHNR; CDR2 reads FQNEAQ (reference sequence). CDR3 coding DNA: TGTGCCAGCAGTTATGGACTAGCCGAGAGAACCCAGTACTTC. Protein: CASSYGLAERTQYF.

The chain uses TRBV27 and TRBJ1-1; no clear D. Trimming left V 6 bases short and J 0 bases short, with 5 bases between. This CDR3 contains 12 residues. The germline V gene has CDR1 MNHEY and CDR2 SMNVEV (reference sequence). CDR3 sequence reads: CASSQMNTEAFF. CDR3 sequence (DNA): TGTGCCAGCAGCCAGATGAACACTGAAGCTTTCTTT.

V gene TRBV19 combines with J gene TRBJ1-4; 10 nucleotides agree with TRBD1. Germline V lookup: CDR1 LNHDA, CDR2 SQIVND (reference sequence). J was trimmed by 7 bases and V by 5 bases; bases with no gene match: 1. This CDR3 region has 13 residues. The CDR3 coding sequence is TGTGCCAGTAGTGGACAGGGGGGTGAAAAACTGTTTTTT. Its protein product is CASSGQGGEKLFF.

The V gene is TRBV11-2, the J gene TRBJ2-7; D uncertain. Germline V gene lookup returns CDR1 SGHAT and CDR2 FQNNGV. The CDR3 has 15 amino acids. Trimming stripped 3 bases from V and 2 bases from J, with 14 bases between. The CDR3 spells CASSLSRGTTYEQYF. The CDR3 nucleotides read TGTGCCAGCAGCTTGAGCAGAGGAACAACCTACGAGCAGTACTTC.

V gene TRBV30 combines with J gene TRBJ1-4; D gene uncertain. The V gene lost 0 bases and the J gene lost 8 bases, with 7 bases spanning the gap. From germline, CDR1 is GTSNPN and CDR2 SVGIG (reference sequence). The CDR3 is 12 residues long. The CDR3 loop is CAWSVIVEKLFF. The CDR3 DNA reads as TGTGCCTGGAGTGTAATCGTCGAAAAACTGTTTTTT.

The chain joins TRBV7-2 to TRBJ2-2, with D perhaps TRBD1 or TRBD2 (7 bases each). The CDR3 totals 14 residues. Germline V lookup: CDR1 SGHTA, CDR2 FQGNSA. Trimming took 8 bases from V and 3 from J, leaving 13 bases between them. CDR3: CASARGGYTGELFF. The DNA for the CDR3 is TGTGCCAGCGCCAGGGGGGGGTACACCGGGGAGCTGTTTTTT.

This clone was detected only once. This sequence joins TRBV19 and TRBJ2-3; 12 bases fit TRBD2. The V and J ends lost 5 bases and 2 bases, in that order; junction bases with no gene match: 8. The V gene's germline CDR1 is LNHDA and CDR2 SQIVND (reference sequence). The CDR3 contains 17 residues. The CDR3 reads CASSPRTSGVYTDTQYF. The CDR3 DNA follows: TGTGCCAGTAGTCCCCGGACTAGCGGGGTATACACAGATACGCAGTATTTT.

V and J are TRBV4-2 and TRBJ2-3; possible D gene TRBD1, 6 bases. This CDR3 is 17 amino acids long. CDR1 is LGHNA, CDR2 YNFKEQ, per germline. V was cut by 2 bases and J by 2 bases, with 17 bases left in between. This CDR3 is CASSQSDQGLVTDTQYF. The CDR3 DNA follows: TGTGCCAGCAGCCAATCAGACCAGGGGTTAGTCACAGATACGCAGTATTTT.

The chain has TRBV7-9 and TRBJ1-4; no clear D. Germline assignment: CDR1 SEHNR and CDR2 FQNEAQ (reference sequence). CDR3 size: 14 residues. Trimming stripped 2 bases from V and 7 bases from J, with 11 bases between. Here the CDR3 reads CASSLYEMSEKLFF. CDR3 bases: TGTGCCAGCAGCTTATATGAGATGAGTGAAAAACTGTTTTTT.

The V call is TRBV5-1, the J call TRBJ1-4; no clear D gene. Trimming took off 5 bases at V and 6 bases at J, with 14 bases between the two ends. The CDR3 extends over 14 amino acids. The germline V gene encodes CDR1 SGHRS and CDR2 YFSETQ. The CDR3 DNA reads TGCGCCAGCAGATTTGGGATGACTGATGAAAAACTGTTTTTT. Protein product: CASRFGMTDEKLFF. The full variable domain, completed using reference TRBV5-1 and TRBJ1-4, is KAGVTQTPRYLIKTRGQQVTLSCSPISGHRSVSWYQQTPGQGLQFLFEYFSETQRNKGNFPGRFSGRQFSNSRSEMNVSTLELGDSALYLCASRFGMTDEKLFFGSGTQLSVL.

A single count supports this clone. This chain joins TRBV11-3 and TRBJ2-3, with D possibly matching TRBD2 (6 bases). V lost 0 bases, J lost 4 bases, and 11 bases lay in between. The CDR3 extends over 15 amino acids. Germline CDR1 and CDR2: SGHNT and YENEEA. The DNA for the CDR3 is TGTGCCAGCAGCTTAGACGGCGGGATGGCAGATACGCAGTATTTT. The encoded protein is CASSLDGGMADTQYF.

This rearrangement joins TRBV5-1 to TRBJ1-4; 8 nucleotides align to TRBD1. The CDR3 covers 15 residues. The germline V gene encodes CDR1 SGHRS and CDR2 YFSETQ. The ends lost 4 bases at V and 7 bases at J; junction bases unmatched: 9. The CDR3 is CASSEDRGIGEKLFF. In DNA, the CDR3 is TGCGCCAGCAGCGAAGACAGGGGTATTGGTGAAAAACTGTTTTTT.

V and J are TRBV7-6 and TRBJ2-3; 7 nucleotides match TRBD1. This CDR3 spans 12 amino acids. Looked up from germline, CDR1 is SGHVS and CDR2 is FNYEAQ. The CDR3 DNA sequence: TGTGCTACGGGCAGGGGGACAGATACGCAGTATTTT. Its translation: CATGRGTDTQYF.

This chain uses TRBV5-1 with TRBJ2-2, with 9 positions matching TRBD1. The CDR3 contains 14 residues. CDR1 is SGHRS and CDR2 is YFSETQ in the germline V gene. The V segment lost 3 bases and the J segment 4 bases; nucleotides outside the gene matches: 1. The CDR3 coding sequence is TGCGCCAGCAGCTGGGGACAGGGCACCGGGGAGCTGTTTTTT. Translation gives CASSWGQGTGELFF. The variable domain in full, completed from reference TRBV5-1 and TRBJ2-2, reads KAGVTQTPRYLIKTRGQQVTLSCSPISGHRSVSWYQQTPGQGLQFLFEYFSETQRNKGNFPGRFSGRQFSNSRSEMNVSTLELGDSALYLCASSWGQGTGELFFGEGSRLTVL.

The CDR3 reads CASSPGTGTRETQYF. The CDR3 coding sequence is TGCGCCAGCAGCCCCGGGACAGGGACCCGAGAGACCCAGTACTTC. V is TRBV5-1 and J is TRBJ2-5; 9 positions match TRBD1. In germline, CDR1 is SGHRS, CDR2 YFSETQ. CDR3 length: 15 residues. V was pared by 4 bases and J by 4 bases, with 8 bases of the junction left unmatched.

This clone was seen a single time. J is TRBJ2-1 and V is TRBV25-1; 10 nucleotides match TRBD2. The CDR3 is 18 residues long. CDR1 MGHDK and CDR2 SYGVNS come from the germline V gene. V lost 3 bases, J lost 4 bases, and 12 bases stayed unmatched. CDR3 nucleotides: TGTGCCAGCAGTGAGTATGGTGGAGCGGGAGGGCCGTACAATGAGCAGTTCTTC. It yields the protein CASSEYGGAGGPYNEQFF.

The CDR3: CAWSLSWNTIYF. DNA of the CDR3: TGTGCCTGGAGTCTTAGCTGGAACACCATATATTTT. The chain carries TRBV30 and TRBJ1-3, with D unresolved. V lost 2 bases, J lost 7 bases, and 9 bases lay in between. This CDR3 has 12 residues. Germline V gene lookup returns CDR1 GTSNPN and CDR2 SVGIG (reference sequence).

The rearrangement joins TRBV5-1 to TRBJ2-7; tentatively, D is TRBD1 (6 bases). V lost 4 bases, J lost 2 bases, and 28 bases lay in between. The CDR3 is 19 amino acids. Germline V gives CDR1 SGHRS, CDR2 YFSETQ. CDR3 in DNA: TGCGCCAGCAGCAGACGGACAGAACTACTCCAGATTTTTACCTACGAGCAGTACTTC. Translating it yields CASSRRTELLQIFTYEQYF.

The chain joins TRBV4-1 to TRBJ1-1; D not certain. Looked up from germline, CDR1 is MGHRA and CDR2 is YSYEKL. The CDR3 is 15 amino acids. Between the trimmed V and J ends, which lost 1 base and 0 bases, there was a span of 9 bases. The CDR3, as DNA: TGCGCCAGCAGCCAAGGGTCCGACATGAACACTGAAGCTTTCTTT. This gives the protein CASSQGSDMNTEAFF.

This chain uses TRBV4-1 with TRBJ1-4; no firm D call. V lost 1 base and J lost 8, with 5 bases in between. Germline lookup yields CDR1 MGHRA and CDR2 YSYEKL. The CDR3 runs to 12 residues. CDR3 sequence: CASSQVLEKLFF. CDR3 bases: TGCGCCAGCAGCCAAGTTCTAGAAAAACTGTTTTTT.

This chain links TRBV5-1 with TRBJ2-7; D unresolved. V shed 1 base and J shed 0 bases, with 14 bases lying between them. The CDR3 contains 16 residues. The germline CDR1 and CDR2 sequences are SGHRS and YFSETQ. The CDR3 sequence is CASSLSWARSSYEQYF. The CDR3 DNA sequence: TGCGCCAGCAGCTTGTCCTGGGCGAGGAGCTCCTACGAGCAGTACTTC.

J is TRBJ1-2 and V is TRBV7-9, with D hard to call. V shed 3 bases and J shed 6 bases, with 8 bases lying between them. CDR3 length: 12 amino acids. Germline values: CDR1 SEHNR, CDR2 FQNEAQ (reference sequence). CDR3 bases: TGTGCCAGCAGCTTGTTTACTAATGGCTACACCTTC. This translates into CASSLFTNGYTF.

The chain uses TRBV27 and TRBJ2-7; 10 positions agree with TRBD1. The CDR3 is made up of 14 amino acids. Germline CDR1 MNHEY, CDR2 SMNVEV (reference sequence). The ends lost 4 bases at V and 1 base at J; junction bases unmatched: 1. The DNA for the CDR3 is TGTGCCAGCAGTTGGACAGGGGGGTCCTACGAGCAGTACTTC. Residues: CASSWTGGSYEQYF.